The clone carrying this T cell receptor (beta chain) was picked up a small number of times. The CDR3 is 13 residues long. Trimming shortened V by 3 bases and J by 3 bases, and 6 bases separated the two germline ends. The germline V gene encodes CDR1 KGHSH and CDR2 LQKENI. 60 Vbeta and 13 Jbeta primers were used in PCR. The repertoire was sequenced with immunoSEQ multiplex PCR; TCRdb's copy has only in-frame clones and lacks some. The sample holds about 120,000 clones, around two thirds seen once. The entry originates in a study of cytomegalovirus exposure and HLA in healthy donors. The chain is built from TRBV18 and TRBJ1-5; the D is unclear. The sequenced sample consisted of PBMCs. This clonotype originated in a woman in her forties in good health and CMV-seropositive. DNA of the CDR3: TGTGCCAGCTCACCGACAAACAATCAGCCCCAGCATTTT. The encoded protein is CASSPTNNQPQHF.